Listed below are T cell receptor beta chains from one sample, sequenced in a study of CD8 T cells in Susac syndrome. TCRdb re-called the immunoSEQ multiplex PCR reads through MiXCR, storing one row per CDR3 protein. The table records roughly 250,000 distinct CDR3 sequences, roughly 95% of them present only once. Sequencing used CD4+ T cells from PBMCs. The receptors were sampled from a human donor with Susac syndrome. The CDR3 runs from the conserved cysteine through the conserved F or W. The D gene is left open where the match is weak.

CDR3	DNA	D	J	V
CASSQESALSGYTF	TGTGCCAGCAGCCAAGAAAGCGCCCTAAGTGGCTACACCTTC	NA	TRBJ1-2	TRBV14
CASSQSGCTEAFF	TGCGCCAGCAGTCAATCGGGGTGCACTGAAGCTTTCTTT	NA	TRBJ1-1	TRBV23-1
CATSDLKNTEAFF	TGTGCCACCAGTGATTTAAAGAACACTGAAGCTTTCTTT	NA	TRBJ1-1	TRBV24-1
CASSNRLAGGFHEQYF	TGTGCCAGCAGTAACAGACTAGCGGGAGGGTTCCACGAGCAGTACTTC	TRBD2	TRBJ2-7	TRBV27
CASSLLGLRTGELFF	TGTGCCAGCAGTCTGTTAGGGTTAAGGACCGGGGAGCTGTTTTTT	NA	TRBJ2-2	TRBV27
CASSLQGAKGYGYTF	TGTGCCAGCAGTTTACAGGGGGCTAAAGGATATGGCTACACCTTC	TRBD1	TRBJ1-2	TRBV27
CASSPSRDRGLGEQFF	TGCGCCAGCAGCCCATCCCGGGACAGGGGGCTCGGTGAGCAGTTCTTC	TRBD1	TRBJ2-1	TRBV5-1
CSAPRTWNTEAFF	TGCAGTGCCCCCCGGACGTGGAACACTGAAGCTTTCTTT	NA	TRBJ1-1	TRBV20-1
CSVSGGNQPQHF	TGCAGCGTCTCCGGGGGGAATCAGCCCCAGCATTTT	NA	TRBJ1-5	TRBV29-1
CASRGLNYGYTF	TGTGCCAGCAGGGGGTTAAACTATGGCTACACCTTC	NA	TRBJ1-2	TRBV12-3/TRBV12-4
CASQDRGNQPQHF	TGTGCCAGTCAGGACAGGGGCAATCAGCCCCAGCATTTT	TRBD1	TRBJ1-5	TRBV25-1
CASSPRDSKNIQYF	TGTGCCAGCAGTCCCCGGGACAGCAAAAACATTCAGTACTTC	TRBD1	TRBJ2-4	TRBV12-3/TRBV12-4
CASSQKGAGGNTDEQFF	TGCGCCAGCAGCCAAAAGGGAGCGGGAGGCAACACCGATGAGCAGTTCTTC	TRBD2	TRBJ2-1	TRBV4-1
CASSPYRGRKDLQNTEAFF	TGTGCCAGCTCACCTTACAGGGGGCGCAAGGATCTTCAGAACACTGAAGCTTTCTTT	TRBD1	TRBJ1-1	TRBV18
CSVLLRLAGSYEQYF	TGCAGCGTTCTCCTTCGACTAGCGGGATCCTACGAGCAGTACTTC	TRBD2	TRBJ2-7	TRBV29-1
CASSLRRDTQYF	TGTGCCAGCAGCCTCCGCAGAGATACGCAGTATTTT	NA	TRBJ2-3	TRBV12-3/TRBV12-4
CSARDRHHYEQYF	TGCAGTGCTAGAGACAGGCACCACTACGAGCAGTACTTC	NA	TRBJ2-7	TRBV20-1
CSVPRDSLNTEAFF	TGCAGCGTACCCCGGGACAGTCTGAACACTGAAGCTTTCTTT	TRBD1	TRBJ1-1	TRBV29-1
CASSVPGGGETQYF	TGTGCCAGCAGCGTCCCAGGGGGCGGAGAGACCCAGTACTTC	TRBD1	TRBJ2-5	TRBV9
CASSNPGTTQETQYF	TGTGCCAGCAGCAACCCGGGGACTACGCAAGAGACCCAGTACTTC	TRBD2	TRBJ2-5	TRBV13
CASSLGLTSGANVLTF	TGTGCCAGCAGCTTGGGGCTTACCTCTGGGGCCAACGTCCTGACTTTC	NA	TRBJ2-6	TRBV5-8
CSASTLPQETQYF	TGCAGTGCTAGTACTTTGCCCCAAGAGACCCAGTACTTC	NA	TRBJ2-5	TRBV20-1
CATSRDRGGEKLFF	TGTGCCACCAGCAGAGACAGGGGCGGAGAAAAACTGTTTTTT	NA	TRBJ1-4	TRBV15
CASSLILAGGPYNEQFF	TGTGCCAGCAGCCTTATTCTAGCGGGAGGGCCCTACAATGAGCAGTTCTTC	TRBD2	TRBJ2-1	TRBV4-2
CAWSTTLGKFPQHF	TGTGCCTGGAGTACCACCTTGGGCAAATTCCCCCAGCATTTT	NA	TRBJ1-5	TRBV30
CASSSQPGTAQGEQYF	TGTGCCAGCAGCAGCCAGCCCGGGACTGCACAGGGGGAGCAGTACTTC	NA	TRBJ2-7	TRBV11-2
CATTPGLAPNEQFF	TGTGCCACCACCCCGGGACTAGCTCCCAATGAGCAGTTCTTC	TRBD2	TRBJ2-1	TRBV15
CASSPGTGPYNEQFF	TGCGCCAGCAGCCCCGGGACTGGACCGTACAATGAGCAGTTCTTC	NA	TRBJ2-1	TRBV5-1
CSARSVTGVQETQYF	TGCAGTGCTAGATCGGTAACGGGAGTTCAAGAGACCCAGTACTTC	NA	TRBJ2-5	TRBV20-1
CSAWIRGSYEQYF	TGCAGTGCTTGGATACGGGGGAGCTACGAGCAGTACTTC	NA	TRBJ2-7	TRBV20-1
CSARRVETQYF	TGCAGTGCTAGGCGTGTAGAGACCCAGTACTTC	NA	TRBJ2-5	TRBV20-1
CATTRRGGTDTQYF	TGTGCCACCACAAGAAGGGGGGGCACAGATACGCAGTATTTT	NA	TRBJ2-3	TRBV15
CASSILGGRGTEAFF	TGTGCCAGTAGTATTCTAGGGGGGCGCGGTACTGAAGCTTTCTTT	NA	TRBJ1-1	TRBV19
CSAGLAGVKGANVLTF	TGCAGTGCAGGGCTAGCGGGAGTAAAAGGGGCCAACGTCCTGACTTTC	TRBD2	TRBJ2-6	TRBV20-1
CAWNLKWNTIYF	TGTGCCTGGAACCTCAAGTGGAACACCATATATTTT	NA	TRBJ1-3	TRBV30
CASSYSGTGSTDTQYF	TGTGCCAGCAGTTACTCGGGGACAGGGAGCACAGATACGCAGTATTTT	TRBD1	TRBJ2-3	TRBV6-6
CSAEEGKGTDTQYF	TGCAGCGCCGAGGAGGGGAAAGGCACAGATACGCAGTATTTT	NA	TRBJ2-3	TRBV29-1
CSAPRPLGYTF	TGCAGTGCTCCCAGGCCTCTCGGCTACACCTTC	NA	TRBJ1-2	TRBV20-1